A selection of T cell receptor beta chains follows, all from one sample in a study of T cell responses to AZD1222 COVID-19 vaccine. Assay: immunoSEQ multiplex PCR; the TCRdb copy retains only in-frame clones and omits some. The sample shows approximately 150,000 clones, roughly 93% of them seen only once. The sample consisted of peripheral blood, taken 28 days after the second AZD1222 dose. The origin of the receptors is an adult who received the AZD1222 COVID-19 vaccine. Both conserved end residues are part of each CDR3. The D gene is left open where the match is weak. A clone size is listed for some rows: how often the clone was seen (once, few, many), or a class if it is expanded.

TRBV7-9	NA	TRBJ1-1	NA	CASSFGSPLNTEAFF	TGTGCCAGCAGCTTCGGGTCCCCCCTAAACACTGAAGCTTTCTTT
TRBV19	NA	TRBJ1-5	NA	CASSIWVVSNQPQHF	TGTGCCAGTAGTATCTGGGTTGTTAGCAATCAGCCCCAGCATTTT
TRBV6-6	NA	TRBJ1-5	NA	CASRFDEAGNQPQHF	TGTGCCAGCAGATTCGACGAGGCTGGCAATCAGCCCCAGCATTTT
TRBV5-1	NA	TRBJ2-4	NA	CASSLARAGSKNIQYF	TGCGCCAGCAGCTTGGCCCGAGCGGGTTCCAAAAACATTCAGTACTTC
TRBV13	NA	TRBJ2-4	NA	CASSFRRAAKNIQYF	TGTGCCAGCAGCTTCAGACGGGCGGCCAAAAACATTCAGTACTTC
TRBV12-3/TRBV12-4	NA	TRBJ1-5	NA	CASSSRDHQPQHF	TGTGCCAGCAGTTCCCGGGACCATCAGCCCCAGCATTTT
TRBV11-2	NA	TRBJ2-5	NA	CASSLVPETQYF	TGTGCCAGCAGCTTAGTTCCCGAGACCCAGTACTTC
TRBV7-6	NA	TRBJ1-1	NA	CASIGQSNTEAFF	TGTGCCAGCATAGGGCAGAGTAACACTGAAGCTTTCTTT
TRBV5-1	NA	TRBJ1-2	NA	CASSLGKAYGYTF	TGCGCCAGCAGCTTGGGCAAGGCCTATGGCTACACCTTC
TRBV4-2	NA	TRBJ2-3	NA	CASSSGLITDTQYF	TGTGCCAGCAGCTCCGGACTAATCACAGATACGCAGTATTTT
TRBV5-1	NA	TRBJ1-1	NA	CASSLEGTEAFF	TGCGCCAGCAGCTTGGAGGGAACTGAAGCTTTCTTT
TRBV24-1	TRBD2	TRBJ2-3	NA	CATSDSSGASTDTQYF	TGTGCCACCAGTGATTCTAGCGGGGCTAGCACAGATACGCAGTATTTT
TRBV5-1	NA	TRBJ2-7	NA	CASSTRQAAYEQYF	TGCGCCAGCAGCACCAGACAGGCCGCCTACGAGCAGTACTTC
TRBV9	TRBD2	TRBJ2-3	NA	CASSVGLAGPEVIDTQYF	TGTGCCAGCAGCGTAGGGCTAGCGGGGCCCGAGGTCATAGATACGCAGTATTTT
TRBV30	TRBD1	TRBJ1-3	NA	CAWGQGAYGNTIYF	TGTGCCTGGGGACAGGGGGCATATGGAAACACCATATATTTT
TRBV12-3/TRBV12-4	NA	TRBJ1-2	NA	CASSSGGAGYTF	TGTGCCAGCAGTTCGGGTGGGGCTGGCTACACCTTC
TRBV3-1/TRBV3-2	TRBD2	TRBJ2-3	NA	CASSQGLAGFGPTDTQYF	TGTGCCAGCAGCCAAGGTCTAGCGGGATTCGGCCCTACAGATACGCAGTATTTT
TRBV6-6	TRBD1	TRBJ1-3	NA	CASSPGQGVGNTIYF	TGTGCCAGCAGTCCCGGACAGGGGGTTGGAAACACCATATATTTT
TRBV6-5	NA	TRBJ1-1	NA	CASSYDRNTEAFF	TGTGCCAGCAGTTATGACAGGAACACTGAAGCTTTCTTT
TRBV18	TRBD1	TRBJ1-6	NA	CASSPDRVGNSPLHF	TGTGCCAGCTCACCGGACAGGGTGGGTAATTCACCCCTCCACTTT
TRBV28	NA	TRBJ2-7	NA	CASSSPIRQALRSYEQYF	TGTGCCAGCAGTTCTCCTATTCGACAGGCCCTTCGCTCCTACGAGCAGTACTTC
TRBV6-1	NA	TRBJ1-2	NA	CASSELGSGTLGYTF	TGTGCCAGCAGTGAACTTGGGTCCGGGACCTTAGGCTACACCTTC
TRBV5-1	TRBD1	TRBJ1-1	NA	CASSHGTGTMNTEAFF	TGCGCCAGCAGCCACGGGACAGGGACCATGAACACTGAAGCTTTCTTT
TRBV5-1	NA	TRBJ1-1	NA	CASSLNGGENTEAFF	TGCGCCAGCAGCTTGAATGGGGGAGAGAACACTGAAGCTTTCTTT
TRBV19	NA	TRBJ1-2	once	CASSTTRNRYYGYTF	TGTGCCAGTAGTACTACACGGAACCGGTACTATGGCTACACCTTC
TRBV5-4	TRBD1	TRBJ2-7	NA	CASSLEQGAKEQYF	TGTGCCAGCAGCTTGGAGCAGGGGGCGAAGGAGCAGTACTTC